The rows below give T cell receptor beta chains drawn from one sample of a study of T cell changes during pregnancy in multiple sclerosis. Sequencing used immunoSEQ multiplex PCR; TCRdb keeps in-frame clones, though not all of them. The sample contains 80,000 or so clones, about 94% of which appear only once. This sample comprised peripheral blood, obtained in the second trimester of pregnancy. The receptors were sampled from a female donor in good health, enrolled as a control in a pregnancy study. Both conserved end residues are part of each CDR3. The order of the fields is clone size, V gene, CDR3 length, J gene, D gene, CDR3 DNA, CDR3 protein. A D gene is named only where the DNA matches it firmly. A clone size is listed for some rows: how often the clone was seen (once, few, many), or a class if it is expanded.

.	TRBV10-3	15	TRBJ1-1	TRBD1	TGTGCCATCAGGCGACAGGGGAGGGAGAACACTGAAGCTTTCTTT	CAIRRQGRENTEAFF
.	TRBV19	15	TRBJ2-7	TRBD2	TGTGCCAGTAGTAAGGGTGTAGCGGGGACCTACGAGCAGTACTTC	CASSKGVAGTYEQYF
.	TRBV9	15	TRBJ2-2	TRBD1	TGTGCCAGCAGTTCGGGACAGGTCATCACCGGGGAGCTGTTTTTT	CASSSGQVITGELFF
.	TRBV11-2	17	TRBJ2-1	TRBD2	TGTGCCAGCAGCTTACGCCTTGTAGCGGGATCTCAAGATGAGCAGTTCTTC	CASSLRLVAGSQDEQFF
.	TRBV19	15	TRBJ1-4	.	TGTGCCAGTAGTACCCACAGGGAGAATGCTGAAAAACTGTTTTTT	CASSTHRENAEKLFF
.	TRBV29-1	17	TRBJ2-1	TRBD2	TGCAGCGTTCAAGGACTAGCGGGATATGGGGGATATAATGAGCAGTTCTTC	CSVQGLAGYGGYNEQFF
.	TRBV23-1	15	TRBJ2-7	TRBD2	TGCGCCAGCAGTGCCGGACTAGCGGGATCCTACGAGCAGTACTTC	CASSAGLAGSYEQYF
.	TRBV6-5	12	TRBJ2-1	TRBD2	TGTGCCAGCAGTGGACTAGGGAATGAGCAGTTCTTC	CASSGLGNEQFF
.	TRBV18	14	TRBJ2-2	.	TGTGCCAGCTCACCTTTGGGGGGCACCGGGGAGCTGTTTTTT	CASSPLGGTGELFF
.	TRBV5-1	14	TRBJ1-1	.	TGCGCCAGCAGCTTGGAGCCCGGGAGCACTGAAGCTTTCTTT	CASSLEPGSTEAFF
.	TRBV18	17	TRBJ2-1	.	TGTGCCAGCTCACCTCTCCGGGGATTTAGCTCCTACAATGAGCAGTTCTTC	CASSPLRGFSSYNEQFF
.	TRBV12-5	12	TRBJ2-6	TRBD1	TGTGCTAGTGGCCGGGACAGTTCTAACCTGACTTTC	CASGRDSSNLTF
.	TRBV5-1	16	TRBJ2-7	TRBD2	TGCGCCAGCAGCCCTTTAGCGGGAGGTGCCTCCTACGAGCAGTACTTC	CASSPLAGGASYEQYF
.	TRBV5-4	15	TRBJ2-5	TRBD1	TGTGCCAGCAGCTCGAATGTACAGGGGGCTGAGACCCAGTACTTC	CASSSNVQGAETQYF
once	TRBV30	14	TRBJ1-4	TRBD1	TGTGCCTGGAGTGGGCTGACAGGGAAGAAGAAACTGTTTTTT	CAWSGLTGKKKLFF
.	TRBV4-2	16	TRBJ2-7	TRBD2	TGTGCCAGCAGCCAAGATCTGACTAGCTTGCGCTACGAGCAGTACTTC	CASSQDLTSLRYEQYF
.	TRBV18	15	TRBJ1-2	.	TGTGCCAGCTCACCAAAGGCGGAGATTAACTATGGCTACACCTTC	CASSPKAEINYGYTF
.	TRBV5-4	14	TRBJ2-7	TRBD2	TGTGCCAGCAGCTCGGGAGGGACCTTCTACGAGCAGTACTTC	CASSSGGTFYEQYF
few	TRBV6-4	15	TRBJ1-1	TRBD1	TGTGCCAGCAGTGACTCGACAGGGGGGAACACTGAAGCTTTCTTT	CASSDSTGGNTEAFF
.	TRBV27	14	TRBJ1-4	.	TGTGCCAGCAGTTCCCATGCAACTAATGAAAAACTGTTTTTT	CASSSHATNEKLFF
.	TRBV27	13	TRBJ1-1	.	TGTGCCAGCAGTTTATCATATAACACTGAAGCTTTCTTT	CASSLSYNTEAFF
.	TRBV9	15	TRBJ1-1	TRBD1	TGTGCCAGCAGCGGCGACAGGGCGGCGAACACTGAAGCTTTCTTT	CASSGDRAANTEAFF
.	TRBV5-1	15	TRBJ2-7	TRBD2	TGCGCCAGCAGCTTGACTAGCGGGAGGAGGAACGAGCAGTACTTC	CASSLTSGRRNEQYF
.	TRBV11-2	16	TRBJ1-3	.	TGTGCCAGCAGCTTAAATGGACAGCTCTCTGGAAACACCATATATTTT	CASSLNGQLSGNTIYF
.	TRBV5-1	14	TRBJ2-7	TRBD2	TGCGCCAGCAGCCCGGGACGGGGGGAGGACGAGCAGTACTTC	CASSPGRGEDEQYF
.	TRBV7-6	19	TRBJ1-3	.	TGTGCCAGCAGCAGGGCAGGACGGGAGTACCGAAGCTCTGGAAACACCATATATTTT	CASSRAGREYRSSGNTIYF